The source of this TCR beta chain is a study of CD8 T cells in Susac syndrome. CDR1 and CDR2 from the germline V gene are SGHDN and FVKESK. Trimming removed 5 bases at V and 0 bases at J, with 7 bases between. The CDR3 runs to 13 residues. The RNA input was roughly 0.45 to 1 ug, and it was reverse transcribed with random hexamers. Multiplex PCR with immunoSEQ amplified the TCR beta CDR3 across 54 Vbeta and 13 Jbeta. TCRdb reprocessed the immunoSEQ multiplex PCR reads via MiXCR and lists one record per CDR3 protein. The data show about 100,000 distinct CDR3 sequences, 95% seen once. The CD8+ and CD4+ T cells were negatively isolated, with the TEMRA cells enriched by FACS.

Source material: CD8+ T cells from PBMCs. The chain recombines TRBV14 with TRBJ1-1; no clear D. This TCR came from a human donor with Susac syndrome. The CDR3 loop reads CASSKQMNTEAFF. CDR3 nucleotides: TGTGCCAGCAGCAAACAGATGAACACTGAAGCTTTCTTT.